The 16 T cell receptor beta chains in this list originate from one sample, sequenced in a study of OX40 agonist ivuxolimab in advanced cancers. TCRdb's copy holds only in-frame clones and misses some; the assay was immunoSEQ multiplex PCR. The table includes around 8,000 clones, 55% to 85% detected once. The sample here was CD4+ or CD8+ T cells sorted from blood, taken in a trial of the OX40 agonist ivuxolimab. The receptor set was obtained from an adult with an advanced solid tumor such as melanoma, head and neck, liver or kidney cancer.

The chain combines TRBV4-3 with TRBJ1-2; D gene uncertain. The V end lost 1 base, the J end lost 7 bases, and 4 bases lay between the germline ends. Germline assignment: CDR1 LGHNA and CDR2 YSLEER. There are 11 residues in the CDR3. The CDR3 protein is CASSQGSGYTF. For the CDR3, the DNA is TGCGCCAGCAGCCAAGGGAGTGGCTACACCTTC.

The chain combines TRBV15 with TRBJ1-2; TRBD1 aligns across 7 bases. Germline V lookup: CDR1 LNHNV, CDR2 YYDKDF (reference sequence). V gave up 5 bases and J gave up 3 bases; unmatched junction bases: 6. The CDR3 sequence is 14 residues long. The CDR3 nucleotides are TGTGCCACCAGCGGGGACAGAACTTACTATGGCTACACCTTC. Protein: CATSGDRTYYGYTF.

The chain couples TRBV19 to TRBJ2-7; 11 bases are a match to TRBD2. The V segment lost 5 bases and the J segment 7 bases; nucleotides outside the gene matches: 10. Germline loops: CDR1 LNHDA, CDR2 SQIVND (reference sequence). The CDR3 is 15 residues long. The CDR3 nucleotides read TGTGCCAGTAGTCCCTCCCCACTAGCGGGGGAGGAGCAGTACTTC. Translating it yields CASSPSPLAGEEQYF.

The rearrangement links TRBV7-3 to TRBJ2-1, with D perhaps TRBD2 (6 bases). This CDR3 is built from 12 residues. The V gene lost 4 bases and the J gene lost 6 bases, with 7 bases spanning the gap. The germline V gene encodes CDR1 SGHTA and CDR2 FQGTGA. Here the CDR3 reads CASSSTSNEQFF. As DNA, the CDR3 is TGTGCCAGCAGCTCGACTAGCAATGAGCAGTTCTTC.

This clone has more than one count but fewer than ten. The chain links TRBV9 to TRBJ1-1; D unresolved. CDR1 and CDR2 (germline): SGDLS, YYNGEE. The CDR3 has 13 residues. Trimming stripped 0 bases from V and 4 bases from J, with 7 bases between. The CDR3: CASSVDSVTEAFF. The CDR3 nucleotides read TGTGCCAGCAGCGTAGATTCGGTCACTGAAGCTTTCTTT.

The chain's CDR3 is CANQRRQGREKLFF. The DNA for the CDR3 is TGTGCCAACCAAAGAAGACAGGGACGGGAAAAACTGTTTTTT. This sequence joins TRBV2 and TRBJ1-4; 7 nucleotides align to TRBD1. This CDR3 comprises 14 residues. V trimming: 10 bases; J trimming: 8 bases; junction bases outside the gene matches: 13. CDR1 is SNHLY and CDR2 is FYNNEI in the germline V gene.

The chain links TRBV6-1 to TRBJ1-2, with a tentative D call TRBD1 (5 bases). This CDR3 region has 14 residues. Germline CDR1 MNHNS, CDR2 SASEGT. V was pared by 6 bases and J by 6 bases, with 17 bases between. CDR3 bases: TGTGCCAGCAGCCCCCTCCTCTCGGGGGATGGCTACACCTTC. It yields the protein CASSPLLSGDGYTF.

This clone is large (0.1 to 1%) within its sample. The same CDR3 is also encoded by other DNA sequences in this sample. This chain links TRBV7-9 with TRBJ2-3; 10 bases map to TRBD2. There are 18 residues in the CDR3. Germline assignment: CDR1 SEHNR and CDR2 FQNEAQ (reference sequence). Losses at the gene ends were 8 bases for V and 2 bases for J; bases not matched to a gene: 16. The CDR3 DNA reads as TGTGCCAGCCACAGTTGGGGAGCGGGGGGGATTTACACAGATACGCAGTATTTT. Amino acid sequence: CASHSWGAGGIYTDTQYF.

As to this clone: The same CDR3 is also encoded by other DNA sequences in this sample. The J gene is TRBJ2-7, the V gene TRBV9, with TRBD2 matching over 12 bases. The germline gives CDR1 SGDLS, CDR2 YYNGEE. The CDR3 loop spans 15 amino acids. The V gene end was trimmed by 3 bases and the J gene end by 4 bases; junction bases not matched to a gene: 5. The DNA for the CDR3 is TGTGCCAGCAGCGCGGAGACTAGCGGGAGTTACGAGCAGTACTTC. Translating it yields CASSAETSGSYEQYF.

There are a few counts of this clone. The CDR3 DNA is TGTGCCAGCAGTTCCAGGGGTGTTACTGAAGCTTTCTTT. As protein: CASSSRGVTEAFF. J is TRBJ1-1 and V is TRBV27, with a possible D match to TRBD1 (6 bases). Germline CDR1 and CDR2: MNHEY and SMNVEV (reference sequence). This CDR3 is built from 13 residues. Trimming shortened V by 4 bases and J by 5 bases, and 11 bases separated the two germline ends.

Only a few counts were recorded for this clone. This sequence joins TRBV14 and TRBJ2-1; a weak D match, TRBD1 (5 bases). Germline CDR1 reads SGHDN; CDR2 reads FVKESK. The CDR3 length is 13 residues. V dropped 4 bases and J dropped 8 bases, with 12 bases sitting between them. The CDR3 sequence: CASSPVAQDEQFF. DNA of the CDR3: TGTGCCAGCAGCCCCGTCGCACAGGATGAGCAGTTCTTC.

CDR3 loop: CATSDSQGPTRGYTF. DNA of the CDR3: TGTGCCACCAGCGATTCCCAGGGGCCCACCAGGGGCTACACCTTC. V gene TRBV15 combines with J gene TRBJ1-2, with a weak D call TRBD1 (6 bases). The CDR3 is made up of 15 amino acids. Germline V CDR1 and CDR2: LNHNV, YYDKDF (reference sequence). V lost 5 bases and J lost 8, with 21 bases in between.

CDR3 sequence (DNA): TGTGCCAACGAAGACAGGGTATCCCCAGAGACCCAGTACTTC. Its translation is CANEDRVSPETQYF. The chain links TRBV7-3 to TRBJ2-5; 7 nucleotides align to TRBD1. The V gene end was trimmed by 10 bases and the J gene end by 4 bases; junction bases not matched to a gene: 12. CDR1 SGHTA and CDR2 FQGTGA come from the germline V gene. The CDR3 consists of 14 residues.

This clone is large in the sample. For the CDR3, the DNA is TGTGCCAGCAGCCAAGAAGAAGGGGCTGGCTATGGCTACACCTTC. This sequence encodes CASSQEEGAGYGYTF. V gene TRBV4-2 combines with J gene TRBJ1-2; possible D gene TRBD1, 5 bases. The CDR3 runs 15 residues. Germline CDR1 and CDR2: LGHNA and YNFKEQ. V lost 0 bases and J lost 4, with 12 bases in between.

The chain joins TRBV2 to TRBJ1-1; D is possibly TRBD1 (6 bases). The V end was cut by 3 bases, the J end by 6 bases, with 14 bases between. Germline V CDR1 and CDR2: SNHLY, FYNNEI. The CDR3 has 14 amino acids. The CDR3 is CASSDSGARAEAFF. The DNA of the CDR3 is TGTGCCAGCAGTGACTCGGGGGCGAGGGCTGAAGCTTTCTTT.

This rearrangement joins TRBV6-5 to TRBJ2-3; the D call may be TRBD1 or TRBD2 (5 bases each). There are 15 residues in the CDR3. Germline V gene sequence: CDR1 MNHEY, CDR2 SVGAGI. The V gene lost 5 bases and the J gene lost 2 bases, with 14 bases spanning the gap. CDR3 amino acids: CASSLRRDHTDTQYF. For the CDR3, the DNA is TGTGCCAGCAGTCTCCGACGGGACCACACAGATACGCAGTATTTT.